This T cell receptor (beta chain) stems from a study of T cell changes during pregnancy in multiple sclerosis. CDR1 is MRHNA and CDR2 is SNTAGT in the germline V gene. The CDR3 contains 15 residues. J gave up 1 base and V 2 bases, and 0 bases lay outside the gene matches. Sequencing used immunoSEQ multiplex PCR; TCRdb keeps in-frame clones, though not all of them. The table includes 60,000 or so clones, about nine tenths detected once. This clonotype originated in a female donor with multiple sclerosis, enrolled in a pregnancy study. The starting material was peripheral blood, obtained in the first trimester of pregnancy. V and J are TRBV6-4 and TRBJ2-3; 10 bases are a match to TRBD1. The CDR3 nucleotides are TGTGCCAGCAGTGACGGGACAGGGGGCACAGATACGCAGTATTTT. Translating gives CASSDGTGGTDTQYF.